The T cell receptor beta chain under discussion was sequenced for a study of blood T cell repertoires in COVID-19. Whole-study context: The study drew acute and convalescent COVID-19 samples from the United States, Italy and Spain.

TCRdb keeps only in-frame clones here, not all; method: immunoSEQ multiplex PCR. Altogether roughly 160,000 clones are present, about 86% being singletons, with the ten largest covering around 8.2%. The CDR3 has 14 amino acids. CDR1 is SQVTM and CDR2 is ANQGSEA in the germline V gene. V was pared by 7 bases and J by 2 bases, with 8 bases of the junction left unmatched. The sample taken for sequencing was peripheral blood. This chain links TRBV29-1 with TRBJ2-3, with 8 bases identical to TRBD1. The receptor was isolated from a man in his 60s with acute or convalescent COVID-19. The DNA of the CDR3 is TGCAGCGGCCGGGACAGGATTCCCACAGATACGCAGTATTTT. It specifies CSGRDRIPTDTQYF.